Listed here are 23 T cell receptor beta chains from one sample, sequenced in a study of vaccination effects on CD4 cells after COVID-19. Repertoires were generated with immunoSEQ multiplex PCR, while TCRdb's copy carries only in-frame clones and drops some. Of tens of thousands of clones in the sample, around 75% were seen once. Antigen specificity for these receptors is unknown. The ViraFEST assay expanded antigen-specific CD4+ T cells with viral peptide pools before sequencing. Upon completion of around eleven days in culture, CD4+ T cells were isolated. Sequencing was performed on CD4+ T cells from PBMCs cultured with HCoV-229E spike peptides, taken before COVID-19 vaccination. These receptors all stem from a human donor who received a COVID-19 vaccine.

Here the CDR3 DNA reads TGTGCCAGCAGCCTCGGCCACACAGATACGCAGTATTTT. Its protein is CASSLGHTDTQYF. The V and J genes are TRBV7-2 and TRBJ2-3, with D hard to call. CDR1 and CDR2 (germline): SGHTA, FQGNSA. V was clipped by 5 bases and J by 2 bases, with 8 bases between them. CDR3 length: 13 amino acids.

This clone was observed a few times. The genes are TRBV6-5 and TRBJ1-2; 9 bases map to TRBD1. CDR3 length: 12 residues. With 4 bases clipped from V and 14 bases from J, the junction kept 8 bases outside the gene matches. CDR1 is MNHEY, CDR2 SVGAGI, per germline. The CDR3 here is CASSSTDRGLTF. The CDR3 DNA reads TGTGCCAGCAGTTCCACAGACAGGGGGTTAACCTTC.

The chain has TRBV5-5 and TRBJ1-5; the match to TRBD1 covers 8 bases. The junction had 7 bases not matched to a gene; V was cut back by 4 bases and J by 4 bases. This CDR3 has 15 residues. Per germline, CDR1 SGHKS and CDR2 YYEKEE (reference sequence). This chain's CDR3 is CASSTHTGGNQPQHF. The CDR3 DNA reads as TGTGCCAGCAGCACGCACACAGGGGGAAATCAGCCCCAGCATTTT.

This chain uses TRBV30 with TRBJ1-4; tentatively, D is TRBD1 (5 bases). V was clipped by 4 bases and J by 8 bases, with 20 bases between them. Germline-derived CDR1 and CDR2 are GTSNPN and SVGIG (reference sequence). The CDR3 covers 15 residues. In nucleotides, the CDR3 is TGTGCCTGGACCCCCCCGGGGACTGGGAAGGAAAAACTGTTTTTT. Protein: CAWTPPGTGKEKLFF. Based on the CDR3 plus reference TRBV30 and TRBJ1-4, the full variable domain is SQTIHQWPATLVQPVGSPLSLECTVEGTSNPNLYWYRQAAGRGLQLLFYSVGIGQISSEVPQNLSASRPQDRQFILSSKKLLLSDSGFYLCAWTPPGTGKEKLFFGSGTQLSVL.

This clone is medium-sized (0.01 to 0.1%) by share. The chain joins TRBV5-8 to TRBJ2-7; 10 positions agree with TRBD1. The CDR3 length is 14 residues. Germline V gives CDR1 SGHTS, CDR2 YDEGEE. After removal of 5 bases from V and 4 bases from J, the junction contained 6 bases not matched to a gene. The CDR3 coding sequence is TGTGCCAGCAGTCCCTTGGACAGGGGGTACGAGCAGTACGTC. Translation gives CASSPLDRGYEQYV.

J is TRBJ2-6 and V is TRBV9, with TRBD1 matching over 10 bases. Trimming at V came to 4 bases and at J to 4 bases, leaving 8 bases not matched to a gene. Per germline, CDR1 SGDLS and CDR2 YYNGEE. The CDR3 has 17 residues. Here the CDR3 reads CASSSRTGGGGANVLTF. CDR3 DNA: TGTGCCAGCAGCTCCAGGACAGGGGGAGGAGGGGCCAACGTCCTGACTTTC.

The chain carries TRBV5-4 and TRBJ1-2, with TRBD1 identical over 7 bases. The CDR3 runs 16 residues. The germline CDR1 and CDR2 sequences are SGHNT and YYREEE (reference sequence). The ends lost 3 bases at V and 0 bases at J; junction bases unmatched: 8. CDR3 in DNA: TGTGCCAGCAGCTCCTTCGACAGGGAAGCTAACTATGGCTACACCTTC. Its translation: CASSSFDREANYGYTF.

The chain links TRBV30 to TRBJ1-2; D is perhaps TRBD1 (6 bases). The length of the CDR3 is 14 residues. Germline V CDR1 and CDR2: GTSNPN, SVGIG (reference sequence). Trimming took 3 bases from V and 4 from J, leaving 15 bases between them. CDR3 sequence (DNA): TGTGCCTGGAGGTTAGGGGGGGCTGCCTATGGCTACACCTTC. Translating gives CAWRLGGAAYGYTF.

This chain links TRBV5-4 with TRBJ1-1; D may be TRBD1 (6 bases). Trimming removed 3 bases at V and 5 bases at J, with 14 bases between. The germline V gene has CDR1 SGHNT and CDR2 YYREEE (reference sequence). CDR3 size: 14 residues. CDR3 nucleotide sequence: TGTGCCAGCAGCTCTCAGGGGTACGGGACTGAAGCTTTCTTT. It translates to CASSSQGYGTEAFF.

This clone showed up just a few times. The genes are TRBV2 and TRBJ1-2; a weak D match, TRBD1 (6 bases). Trimming stripped 5 bases from V and 7 bases from J, with 14 bases between. The CDR3 consists of 13 residues. Germline V CDR1 and CDR2: SNHLY, FYNNEI. CDR3 amino acids: CASSNREAGGYTF. Written as DNA, the CDR3 is TGTGCCAGCAGTAACAGGGAAGCGGGTGGCTACACCTTC. Full variable domain (remainder filled in from reference TRBV2 and TRBJ1-2): EPEVTQTPSHQVTQMGQEVILRCVPISNHLYFYWYRQILGQKVEFLVSFYNNEISEKSEIFDDQFSVERPDGSNFTLKIRSTKLEDSAMYFCASSNREAGGYTFGSGTRLTVV.

The chain uses TRBV18 and TRBJ1-4, with D possibly matching TRBD1 (6 bases). V lost 2 bases, J lost 8 bases, and 12 bases lay in between. CDR1 is KGHSH, CDR2 LQKENI, per germline. The CDR3 is made up of 14 amino acids. The CDR3 region is CASSPGQGNEKLFF. The CDR3 DNA sequence: TGTGCCAGCTCACCAGGTCAGGGGAACGAAAAACTGTTTTTT.

The CDR3 bases are TGCGCCAGCAGCTCCTCTACGGGACGGCCACAAGAGACCCAGTACTTC. Translated: CASSSSTGRPQETQYF. The rearrangement joins TRBV5-1 to TRBJ2-5, with D perhaps TRBD1 or TRBD2 (5 bases each). V was shortened by 3 bases and J by 2 bases, with 17 bases between the two germline ends. The CDR3 is made up of 16 amino acids. CDR1 is SGHRS, CDR2 YFSETQ, per germline.

The genes are TRBV14 and TRBJ2-1, with 7 nucleotides matching TRBD1. Germline V CDR1 and CDR2: SGHDN, FVKESK. The V segment lost 5 bases and the J segment 0 bases; nucleotides outside the gene matches: 7. This CDR3 has 16 residues. The CDR3 coding sequence is TGTGCCAGCAGCGAAGGGGGACAGCGCTCCTACAATGAGCAGTTCTTC. Encoded protein: CASSEGGQRSYNEQFF.

The chain is built from TRBV9 and TRBJ2-3; TRBD1 or TRBD2 may be the D gene (6 bases each). This CDR3 is built from 13 residues. Germline V gives CDR1 SGDLS, CDR2 YYNGEE. V lost 7 bases, J lost 2 bases, and 11 bases lay in between. The CDR3 bases are TGTGCCAGCTCAGGGGACTTCACAGATACGCAGTATTTT. This translates into CASSGDFTDTQYF.

The chain links TRBV6-4 to TRBJ2-7; D is possibly TRBD1 (6 bases). Between the trimmed V and J ends, which lost 0 bases and 1 base, there was a span of 13 bases. The CDR3 sequence is 16 residues long. Germline values: CDR1 MRHNA, CDR2 SNTAGT. The CDR3 loop is CASSDSLGGVSYEQYV. Written as DNA, the CDR3 is TGTGCCAGCAGTGACTCGTTAGGGGGTGTATCCTACGAGCAGTACGTC.

The chain joins TRBV5-1 to TRBJ2-2; the match to TRBD2 covers 10 bases. The germline CDR1 and CDR2 sequences are SGHRS and YFSETQ. This CDR3 spans 17 amino acids. The V segment lost 0 bases and the J segment 3 bases; nucleotides outside the gene matches: 5. In DNA, the CDR3 is TGCGCCAGCAGCTTGGTTCTAGCGGGGGCTGACACCGGGGAGCTGTTTTTT. Its translation is CASSLVLAGADTGELFF.

This clone appeared a single time. The V and J genes are TRBV6-5 and TRBJ1-4; no definite D call. This CDR3 spans 12 amino acids. V gave up 5 bases and J gave up 8 bases, with 9 bases separating them. Germline loops: CDR1 MNHEY, CDR2 SVGAGI. CDR3 DNA sequence: TGTGCCAGCAGTCCCTCAAAAGAAAAACTGTTTTTT. This codes for CASSPSKEKLFF.

J is TRBJ2-5 and V is TRBV5-1; TRBD1 matches at 9 bases. The germline V gene has CDR1 SGHRS and CDR2 YFSETQ. The CDR3 consists of 15 residues. The V segment lost 0 bases and the J segment 5 bases; nucleotides outside the gene matches: 5. CDR3 nucleotide sequence: TGCGCCAGCAGCTTGGGGGACAGGGTTGAGGAGACCCAGTACTTC. This codes for CASSLGDRVEETQYF.

This chain connects TRBV6-5 to TRBJ2-2; the D gene is possibly TRBD1 (8 bases). Trimming left V 6 bases short and J 5 bases short, with 13 bases between. Germline CDR1 is MNHEY and CDR2 is SVGAGI. The CDR3 is 14 amino acids. The CDR3 nucleotides are TGTGCCAGCAGCTACAGGGGGGGAACCGGGGAGCTGTTTTTT. It encodes CASSYRGGTGELFF.

V is TRBV10-3 and J is TRBJ2-7; 8 bases line up with TRBD1. With V trimmed by 6 bases and J by 5 bases, 6 bases remained unmatched. The CDR3 spans 13 residues. CDR1 and CDR2 from the germline V gene are ENHRY and SYGVKD. DNA for the CDR3: TGTGCCATCAGGGGGGCAGGGGGCGACGAGCAGTACGTC. Encoded protein: CAIRGAGGDEQYV.

There are a few counts of this clone. This rearrangement joins TRBV7-3 to TRBJ2-1; the D is unclear. V lost 0 bases and J 5 bases, leaving 5 bases between the germline ends. This CDR3 has 13 residues. Germline CDR1 and CDR2: SGHTA and FQGTGA. CDR3 loop: CASSLTRNNEQFF. The CDR3 DNA sequence: TGTGCCAGCAGCTTAACCCGCAACAATGAGCAGTTCTTC.

This chain links TRBV2 with TRBJ2-3, with unresolved D. The CDR3 is 14 amino acids. Germline CDR1 reads SNHLY; CDR2 reads FYNNEI. The V and J ends lost 2 bases and 4 bases respectively, with 10 bases between them. The CDR3 DNA follows: TGTGCCAGCAGTGAACTACGGGTCCCAGATACGCAGTATTTT. Its protein is CASSELRVPDTQYF.

The chain carries TRBV14 and TRBJ2-7; D gene unclear. Looked up from germline, CDR1 is SGHDN and CDR2 is FVKESK. CDR3 length: 13 amino acids. V was clipped by 0 bases and J by 6 bases, with 9 bases between them. The CDR3 loop reads CASSQDPLCEQYV. The CDR3 region has the DNA TGTGCCAGCAGCCAAGATCCACTATGCGAGCAGTACGTC.